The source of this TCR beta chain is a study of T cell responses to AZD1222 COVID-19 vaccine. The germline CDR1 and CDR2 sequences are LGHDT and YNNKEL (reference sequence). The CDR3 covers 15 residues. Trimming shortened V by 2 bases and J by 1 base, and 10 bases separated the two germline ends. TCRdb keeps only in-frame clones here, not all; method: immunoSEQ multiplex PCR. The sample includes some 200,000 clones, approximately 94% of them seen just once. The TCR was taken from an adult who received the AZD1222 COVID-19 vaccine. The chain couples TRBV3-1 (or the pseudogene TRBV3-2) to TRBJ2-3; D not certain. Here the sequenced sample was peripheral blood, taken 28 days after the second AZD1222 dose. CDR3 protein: CASSQYSTGTDTQYF. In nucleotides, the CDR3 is TGTGCCAGCAGCCAATACTCAACTGGCACAGATACGCAGTATTTT.